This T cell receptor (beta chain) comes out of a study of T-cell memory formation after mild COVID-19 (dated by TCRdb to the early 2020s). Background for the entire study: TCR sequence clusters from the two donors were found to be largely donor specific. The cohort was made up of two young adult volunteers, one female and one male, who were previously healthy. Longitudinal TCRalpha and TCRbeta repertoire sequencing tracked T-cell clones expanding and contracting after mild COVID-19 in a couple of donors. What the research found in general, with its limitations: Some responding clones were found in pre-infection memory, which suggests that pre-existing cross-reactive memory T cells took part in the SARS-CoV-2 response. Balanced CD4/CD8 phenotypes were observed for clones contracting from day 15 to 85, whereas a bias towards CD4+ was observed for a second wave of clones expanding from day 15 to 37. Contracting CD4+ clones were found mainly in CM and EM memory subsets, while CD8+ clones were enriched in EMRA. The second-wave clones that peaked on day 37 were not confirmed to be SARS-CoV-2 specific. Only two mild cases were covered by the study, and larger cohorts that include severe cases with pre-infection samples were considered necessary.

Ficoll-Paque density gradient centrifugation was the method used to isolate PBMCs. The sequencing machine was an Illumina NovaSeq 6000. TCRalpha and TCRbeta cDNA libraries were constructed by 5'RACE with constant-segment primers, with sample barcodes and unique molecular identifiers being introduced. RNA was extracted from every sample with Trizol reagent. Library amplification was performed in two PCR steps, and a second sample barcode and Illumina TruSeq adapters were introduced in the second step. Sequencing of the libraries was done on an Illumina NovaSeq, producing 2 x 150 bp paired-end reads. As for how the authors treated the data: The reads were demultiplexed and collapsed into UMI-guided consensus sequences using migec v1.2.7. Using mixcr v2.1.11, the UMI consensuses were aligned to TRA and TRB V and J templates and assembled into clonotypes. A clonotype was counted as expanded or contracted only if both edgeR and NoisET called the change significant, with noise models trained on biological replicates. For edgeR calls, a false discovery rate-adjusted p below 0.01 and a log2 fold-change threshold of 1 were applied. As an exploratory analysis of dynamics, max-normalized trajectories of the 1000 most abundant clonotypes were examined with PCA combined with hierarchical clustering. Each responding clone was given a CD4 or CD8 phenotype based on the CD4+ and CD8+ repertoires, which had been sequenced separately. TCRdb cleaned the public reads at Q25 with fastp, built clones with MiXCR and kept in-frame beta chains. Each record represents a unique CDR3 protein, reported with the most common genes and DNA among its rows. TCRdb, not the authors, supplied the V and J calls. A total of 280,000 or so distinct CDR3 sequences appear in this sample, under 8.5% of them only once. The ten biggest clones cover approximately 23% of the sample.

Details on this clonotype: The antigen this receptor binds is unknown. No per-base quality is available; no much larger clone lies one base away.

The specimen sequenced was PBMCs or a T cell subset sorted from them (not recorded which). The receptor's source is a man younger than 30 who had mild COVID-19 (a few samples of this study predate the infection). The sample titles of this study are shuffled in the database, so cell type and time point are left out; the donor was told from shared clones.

CDR3 sequence: CSARVRGTEAFF. The sequence in DNA is TGCAGTGCTAGAGTACGAGGAACTGAAGCTTTCTTT. The receptor chain draws on TRBV20-1 and TRBJ1-1; the D gene remains uncertain. The junction carries 8 bases between V and J, which are trimmed by 1 base and 5 bases respectively. Reading the germline V gene (reference sequence) gives CDR1 DFQATT and CDR2 SNEGSKA. The CDR3, from cysteine to phenylalanine, totals 12 residues. Here the CDR3 DNA is all that survives: 36 bases in frame from base 1.